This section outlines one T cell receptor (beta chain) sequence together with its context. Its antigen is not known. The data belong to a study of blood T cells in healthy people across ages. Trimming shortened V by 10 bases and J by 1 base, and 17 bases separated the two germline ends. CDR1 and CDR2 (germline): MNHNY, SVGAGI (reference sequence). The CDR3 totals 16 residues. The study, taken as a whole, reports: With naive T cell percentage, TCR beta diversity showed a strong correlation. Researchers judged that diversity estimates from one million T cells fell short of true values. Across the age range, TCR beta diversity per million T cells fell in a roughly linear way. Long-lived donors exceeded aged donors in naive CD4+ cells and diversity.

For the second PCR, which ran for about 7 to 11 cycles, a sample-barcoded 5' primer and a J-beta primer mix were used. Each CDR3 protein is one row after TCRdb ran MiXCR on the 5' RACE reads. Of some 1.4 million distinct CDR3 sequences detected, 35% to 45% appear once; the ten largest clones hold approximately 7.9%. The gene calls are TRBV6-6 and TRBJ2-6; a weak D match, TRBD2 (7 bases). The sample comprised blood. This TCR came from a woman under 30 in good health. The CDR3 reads CATSGGRDSGANVLTF. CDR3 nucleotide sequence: TGTGCCACCTCGGGGGGCAGGGATTCTGGGGCCAACGTCCTGACTTTC.